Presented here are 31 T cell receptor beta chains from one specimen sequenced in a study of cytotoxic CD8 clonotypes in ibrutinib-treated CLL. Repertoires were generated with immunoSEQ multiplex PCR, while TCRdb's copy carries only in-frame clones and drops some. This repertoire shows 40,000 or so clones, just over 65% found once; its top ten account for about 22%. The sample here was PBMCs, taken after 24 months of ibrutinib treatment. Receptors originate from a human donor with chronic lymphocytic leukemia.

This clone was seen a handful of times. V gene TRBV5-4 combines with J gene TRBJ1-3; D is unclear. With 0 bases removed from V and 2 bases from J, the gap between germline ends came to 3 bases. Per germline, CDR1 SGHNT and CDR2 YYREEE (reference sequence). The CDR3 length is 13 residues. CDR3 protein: CASSLEPGNTIYF. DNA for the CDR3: TGTGCCAGCAGCTTGGAACCTGGAAACACCATATATTTT.

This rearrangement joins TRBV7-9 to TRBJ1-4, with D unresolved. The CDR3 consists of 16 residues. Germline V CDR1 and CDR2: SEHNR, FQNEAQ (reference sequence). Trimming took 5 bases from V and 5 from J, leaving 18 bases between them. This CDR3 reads CASSLLIVGGNEKLFF. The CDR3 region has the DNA TGTGCCAGCAGCCTCCTTATAGTCGGAGGGAATGAAAAACTGTTTTTT.

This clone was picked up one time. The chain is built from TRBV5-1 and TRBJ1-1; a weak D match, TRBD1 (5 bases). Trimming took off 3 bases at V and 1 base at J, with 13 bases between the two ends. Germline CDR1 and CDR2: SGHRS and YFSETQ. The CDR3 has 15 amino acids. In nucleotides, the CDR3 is TGCGCCAGCAGCTCCACGGACAAACCGAACACTGAAGCTTTCTTT. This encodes CASSSTDKPNTEAFF.

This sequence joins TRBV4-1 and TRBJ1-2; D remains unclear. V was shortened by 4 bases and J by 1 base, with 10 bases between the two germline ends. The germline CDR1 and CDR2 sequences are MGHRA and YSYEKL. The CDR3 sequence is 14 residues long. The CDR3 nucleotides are TGCGCCAGCAGCCCATCAGGAGATAACTATGGCTACACCTTC. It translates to CASSPSGDNYGYTF.

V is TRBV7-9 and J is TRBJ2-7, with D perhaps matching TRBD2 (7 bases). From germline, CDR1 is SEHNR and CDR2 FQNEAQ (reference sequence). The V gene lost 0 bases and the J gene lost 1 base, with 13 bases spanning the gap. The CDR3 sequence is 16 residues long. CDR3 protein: CASSLARGRGSYEQYF. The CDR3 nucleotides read TGTGCCAGCAGCTTAGCGCGGGGGCGCGGGTCCTACGAGCAGTACTTC.

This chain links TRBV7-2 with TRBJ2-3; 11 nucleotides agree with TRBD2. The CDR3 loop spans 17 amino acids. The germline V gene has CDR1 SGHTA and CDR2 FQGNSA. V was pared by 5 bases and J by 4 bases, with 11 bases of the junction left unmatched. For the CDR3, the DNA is TGTGCCAGCAGCCTTCTGACTAGCGGGACTCCGGCAGATACGCAGTATTTT. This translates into CASSLLTSGTPADTQYF.

In DNA form, the CDR3 reads TGTGCCAGCAGCTTATCGGGGAGGGCTAACTATGGCTACACCTTC. This encodes CASSLSGRANYGYTF. The gene calls are TRBV7-9 and TRBJ1-2; D ambiguous. The germline V gene has CDR1 SEHNR and CDR2 FQNEAQ (reference sequence). The CDR3 is made up of 15 amino acids. Trimming shortened V by 2 bases and J by 0 bases, and 10 bases separated the two germline ends.

Written as DNA, the CDR3 is TGTGCCAGCCGGACAGGGGCAGATACGCAGTATTTT. Translated: CASRTGADTQYF. The chain joins TRBV5-6 to TRBJ2-3, with 9 bases identical to TRBD1. The CDR3 length is 12 residues. The germline CDR1 and CDR2 sequences are SGHDT and YYEEEE. Trimming took 7 bases from V and 4 from J; bases not matched to a gene: 1.

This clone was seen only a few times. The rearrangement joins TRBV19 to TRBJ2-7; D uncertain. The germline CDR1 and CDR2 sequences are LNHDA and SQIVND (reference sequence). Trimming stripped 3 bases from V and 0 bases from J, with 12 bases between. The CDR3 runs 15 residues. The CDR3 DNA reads TGTGCCAGTAGTATCGGACGTCTCACCTCCTACGAGCAGTACTTC. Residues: CASSIGRLTSYEQYF.

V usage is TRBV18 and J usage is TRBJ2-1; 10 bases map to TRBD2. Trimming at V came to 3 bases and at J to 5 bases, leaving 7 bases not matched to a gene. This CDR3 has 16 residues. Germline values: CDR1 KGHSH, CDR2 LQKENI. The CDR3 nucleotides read TGTGCCAGCTCACCTAGGACTAGCGGATATAACAATGAGCAGTTCTTC. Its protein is CASSPRTSGYNNEQFF.

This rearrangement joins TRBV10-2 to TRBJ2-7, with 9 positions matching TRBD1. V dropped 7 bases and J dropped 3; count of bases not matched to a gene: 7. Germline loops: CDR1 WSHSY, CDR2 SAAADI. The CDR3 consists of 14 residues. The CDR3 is CASTRDRANYEQYF. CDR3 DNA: TGCGCCAGCACCCGGGACAGGGCCAACTACGAGCAGTACTTC.

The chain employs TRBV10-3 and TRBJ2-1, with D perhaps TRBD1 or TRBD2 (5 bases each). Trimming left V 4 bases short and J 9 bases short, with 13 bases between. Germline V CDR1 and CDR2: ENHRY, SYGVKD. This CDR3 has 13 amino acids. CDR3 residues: CAISGKGTAEQFF. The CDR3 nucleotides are TGTGCCATCAGTGGTAAGGGGACGGCTGAGCAGTTCTTC.

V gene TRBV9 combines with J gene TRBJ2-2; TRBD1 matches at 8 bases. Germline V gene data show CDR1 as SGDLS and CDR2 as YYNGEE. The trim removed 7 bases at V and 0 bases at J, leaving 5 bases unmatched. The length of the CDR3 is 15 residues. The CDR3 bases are TGTGCCAGCGCCAAACAGGGGGCGAACACCGGGGAGCTGTTTTTT. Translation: CASAKQGANTGELFF.

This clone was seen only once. CDR3 sequence (DNA): TGTGCCAGCAGTTTACGGAAGATCTCTGGGGCCAACGTCCTGACTTTC. Translating gives CASSLRKISGANVLTF. This chain joins TRBV27 and TRBJ2-6; D call uncertain. Deletions cut 2 bases from V and 0 bases from J, with 8 bases between. The germline V gene encodes CDR1 MNHEY and CDR2 SMNVEV (reference sequence). The CDR3 loop spans 16 amino acids.

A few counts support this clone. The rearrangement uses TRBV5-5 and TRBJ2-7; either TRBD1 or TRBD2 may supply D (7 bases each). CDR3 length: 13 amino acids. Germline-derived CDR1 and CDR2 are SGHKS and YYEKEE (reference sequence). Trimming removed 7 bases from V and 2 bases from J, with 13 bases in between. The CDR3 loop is CASSGGDTYEQYF. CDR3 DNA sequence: TGTGCCAGCTCAGGGGGGGACACCTACGAGCAGTACTTC.

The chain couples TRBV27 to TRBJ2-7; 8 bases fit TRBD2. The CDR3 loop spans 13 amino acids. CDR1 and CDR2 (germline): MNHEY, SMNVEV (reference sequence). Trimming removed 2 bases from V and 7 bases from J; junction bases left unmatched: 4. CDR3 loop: CASSLTGTREQYF. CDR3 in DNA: TGTGCCAGCAGTTTAACCGGGACTAGGGAGCAGTACTTC.

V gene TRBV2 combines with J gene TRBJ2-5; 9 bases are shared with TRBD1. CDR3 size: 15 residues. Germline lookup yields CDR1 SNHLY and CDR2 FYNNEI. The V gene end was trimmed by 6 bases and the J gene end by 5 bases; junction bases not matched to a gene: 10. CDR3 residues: CASSSGQGWWETQYF. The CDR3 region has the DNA TGTGCCAGCAGCAGCGGACAGGGGTGGTGGGAGACCCAGTACTTC.

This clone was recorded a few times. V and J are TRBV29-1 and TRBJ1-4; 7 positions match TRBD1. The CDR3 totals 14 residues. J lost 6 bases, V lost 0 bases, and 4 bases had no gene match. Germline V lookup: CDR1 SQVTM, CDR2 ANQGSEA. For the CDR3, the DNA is TGCAGCGTTGAAGATGTCACAGGGGATGAAAAACTGTTTTTT. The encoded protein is CSVEDVTGDEKLFF.

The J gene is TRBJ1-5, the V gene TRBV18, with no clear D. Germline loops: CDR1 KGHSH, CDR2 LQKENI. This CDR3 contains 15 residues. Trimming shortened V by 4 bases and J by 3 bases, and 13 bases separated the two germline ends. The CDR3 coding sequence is TGTGCCAGCTCACTTACAGAGGGTAACAATCAGCCCCAGCATTTT. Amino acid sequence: CASSLTEGNNQPQHF.

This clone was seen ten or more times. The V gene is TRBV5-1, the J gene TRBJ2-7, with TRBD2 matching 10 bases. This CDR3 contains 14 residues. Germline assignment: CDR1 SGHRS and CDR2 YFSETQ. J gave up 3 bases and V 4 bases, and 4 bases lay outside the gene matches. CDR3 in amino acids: CASSLASGGYEQYF. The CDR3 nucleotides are TGCGCCAGCAGCCTTGCTAGCGGGGGCTACGAGCAGTACTTC. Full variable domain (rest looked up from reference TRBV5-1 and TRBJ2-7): KAGVTQTPRYLIKTRGQQVTLSCSPISGHRSVSWYQQTPGQGLQFLFEYFSETQRNKGNFPGRFSGRQFSNSRSEMNVSTLELGDSALYLCASSLASGGYEQYFGPGTRLTVT.

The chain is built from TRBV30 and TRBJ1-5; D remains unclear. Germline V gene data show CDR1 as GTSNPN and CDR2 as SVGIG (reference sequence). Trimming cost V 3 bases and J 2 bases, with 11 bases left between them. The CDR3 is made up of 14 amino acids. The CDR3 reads CAWRGMSGNQPQHF. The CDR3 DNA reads TGTGCCTGGAGGGGGATGAGCGGCAATCAGCCCCAGCATTTT.

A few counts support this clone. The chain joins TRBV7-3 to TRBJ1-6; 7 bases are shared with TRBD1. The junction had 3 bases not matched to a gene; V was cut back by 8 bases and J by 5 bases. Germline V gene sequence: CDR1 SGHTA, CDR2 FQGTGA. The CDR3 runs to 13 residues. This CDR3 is CASRQGHNSPLHF. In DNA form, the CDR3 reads TGTGCCAGCCGACAGGGCCATAATTCACCCCTCCACTTT.

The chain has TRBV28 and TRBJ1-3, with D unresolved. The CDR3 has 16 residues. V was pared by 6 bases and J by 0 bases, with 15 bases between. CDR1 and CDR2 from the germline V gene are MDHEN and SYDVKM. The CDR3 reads CASSLGWAVSGNTIYF. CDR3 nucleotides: TGTGCCAGCAGCCTGGGGTGGGCCGTCTCTGGAAACACCATATATTTT.

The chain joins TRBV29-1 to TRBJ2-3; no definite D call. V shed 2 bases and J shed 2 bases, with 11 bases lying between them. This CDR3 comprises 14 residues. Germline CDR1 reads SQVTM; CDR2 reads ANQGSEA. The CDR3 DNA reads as TGCAGCGTTGAAATAGGGATTCCCACAGATACGCAGTATTTT. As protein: CSVEIGIPTDTQYF.

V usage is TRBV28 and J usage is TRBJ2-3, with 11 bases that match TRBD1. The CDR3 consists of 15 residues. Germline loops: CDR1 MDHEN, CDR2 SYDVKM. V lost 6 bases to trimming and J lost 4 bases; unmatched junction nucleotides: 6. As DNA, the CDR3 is TGTGCCAGCAGCCTGCCGGGACAGGGGGCAGATACGCAGTATTTT. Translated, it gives CASSLPGQGADTQYF.

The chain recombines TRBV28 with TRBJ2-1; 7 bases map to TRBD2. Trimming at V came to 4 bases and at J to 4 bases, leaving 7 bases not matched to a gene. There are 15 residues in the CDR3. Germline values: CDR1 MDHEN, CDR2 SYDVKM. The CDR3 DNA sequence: TGTGCCAGCAGTTCGCGGGAGCGCTATTACAATGAGCAGTTCTTC. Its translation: CASSSRERYYNEQFF. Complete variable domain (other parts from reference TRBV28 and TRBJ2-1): DVKVTQSSRYLVKRTGEKVFLECVQDMDHENMFWYRQDPGLGLRLIYFSYDVKMKEKGDIPEGYSVSREKKERFSLILESASTNQTSMYLCASSSRERYYNEQFFGPGTRLTVL.

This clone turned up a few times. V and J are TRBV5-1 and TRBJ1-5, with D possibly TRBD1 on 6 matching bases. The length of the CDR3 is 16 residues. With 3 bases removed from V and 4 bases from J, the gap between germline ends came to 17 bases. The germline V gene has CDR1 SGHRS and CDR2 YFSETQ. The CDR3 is CASSSLPTGSNQPQHF. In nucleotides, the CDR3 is TGCGCCAGCAGCTCGCTACCGACAGGTTCTAATCAGCCCCAGCATTTT.

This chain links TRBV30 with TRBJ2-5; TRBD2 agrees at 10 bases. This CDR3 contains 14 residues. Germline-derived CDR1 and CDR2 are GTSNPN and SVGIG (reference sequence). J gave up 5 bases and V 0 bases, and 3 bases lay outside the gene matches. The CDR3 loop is CAWSVLAGLETQYF. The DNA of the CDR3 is TGTGCCTGGAGTGTACTAGCGGGATTGGAGACCCAGTACTTC.

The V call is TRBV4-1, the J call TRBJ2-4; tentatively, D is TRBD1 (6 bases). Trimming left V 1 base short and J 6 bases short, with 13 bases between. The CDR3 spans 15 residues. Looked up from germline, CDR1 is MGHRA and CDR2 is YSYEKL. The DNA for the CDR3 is TGCGCCAGCAGCCAAGTAATTACAGGGAGAAACATTCAGTACTTC. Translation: CASSQVITGRNIQYF.

CDR3 DNA: TGTGCCATCACCCCGGGGAAGGGGGATACGCAGTATTTT. Translating it yields CAITPGKGDTQYF. The genes are TRBV10-3 and TRBJ2-3; the D call may be TRBD1 or TRBD2 (5 bases each). Looked up from germline, CDR1 is ENHRY and CDR2 is SYGVKD. The V and J ends lost 7 bases and 6 bases respectively, with 14 bases between them. The CDR3 contains 13 residues.

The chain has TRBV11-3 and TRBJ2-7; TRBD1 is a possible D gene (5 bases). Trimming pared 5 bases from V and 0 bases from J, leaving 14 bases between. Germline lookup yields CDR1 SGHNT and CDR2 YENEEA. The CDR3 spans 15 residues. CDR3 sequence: CASSPPGANSYEQYF. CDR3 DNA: TGTGCCAGCAGCCCCCCTGGGGCTAACTCCTACGAGCAGTACTTC.